This TCR beta chain was identified during a study of blood T cell repertoires in COVID-19. Turning to the study itself: PBMCs, B-cell-depleted T cells, or T cells were the source of the cDNA or gDNA that made up the material.

This CDR3 has 16 amino acids. Germline CDR1 is SGHNT and CDR2 is YENEEA. Trimming took off 1 base at V and 2 bases at J, with 15 bases between the two ends. Allocation to cohorts depended on clinical history reported by the participants. In Cohort 3, a recovered donor had either two negative PCRs, clearance, or symptom resolution. The method was immunoSEQ multiplex PCR; TCRdb's version includes in-frame clones alone and lacks a portion of them. The sample has about 250,000 clones, approximately 90% seen once; the top ten hold 3%. This clonotype originated in a woman in her forties or fifties who had recovered from COVID-19. The sequenced sample was PBMCs or T cells enriched from blood (not recorded which). V and J are TRBV11-3 and TRBJ2-7, with D perhaps TRBD1 (8 bases). The CDR3 spells CASSLGGGTGAYEQYF. DNA for the CDR3: TGTGCCAGCAGCTTAGGGGGGGGGACAGGAGCCTACGAGCAGTACTTC.